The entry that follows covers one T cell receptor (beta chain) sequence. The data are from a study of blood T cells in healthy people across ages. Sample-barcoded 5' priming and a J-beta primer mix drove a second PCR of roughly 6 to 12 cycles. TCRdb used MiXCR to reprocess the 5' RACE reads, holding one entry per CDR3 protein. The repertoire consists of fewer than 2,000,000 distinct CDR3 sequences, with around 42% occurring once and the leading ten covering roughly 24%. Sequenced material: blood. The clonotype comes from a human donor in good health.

The CDR3 DNA reads as TGCAGTGCTAGAGCATTACAGGGGGACACTGAAGCTTTCTTT. It specifies CSARALQGDTEAFF. The rearrangement links TRBV20-1 to TRBJ1-1, with TRBD1 matching over 8 bases. V shed 1 base and J 3 bases; nucleotides not matched to a gene: 4. CDR1 and CDR2 from the germline V gene are DFQATT and SNEGSKA (reference sequence). The CDR3 has 14 amino acids.